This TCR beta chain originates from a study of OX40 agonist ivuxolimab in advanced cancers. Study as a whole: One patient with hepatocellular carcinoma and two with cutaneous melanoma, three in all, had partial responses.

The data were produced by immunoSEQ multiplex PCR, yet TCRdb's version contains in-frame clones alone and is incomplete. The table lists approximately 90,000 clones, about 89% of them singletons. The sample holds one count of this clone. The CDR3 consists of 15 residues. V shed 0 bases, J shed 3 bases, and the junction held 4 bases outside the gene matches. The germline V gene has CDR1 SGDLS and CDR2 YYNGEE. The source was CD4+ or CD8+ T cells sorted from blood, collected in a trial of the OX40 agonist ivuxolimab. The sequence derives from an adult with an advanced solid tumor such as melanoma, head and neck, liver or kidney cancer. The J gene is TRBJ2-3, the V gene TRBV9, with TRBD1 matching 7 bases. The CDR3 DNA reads TGTGCCAGCAGCGTAGATGGCAGGGGGACAGATACGCAGTATTTT. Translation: CASSVDGRGTDTQYF. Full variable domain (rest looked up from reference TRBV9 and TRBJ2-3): DSGVTQTPKHLITATGQRVTLRCSPRSGDLSVYWYQQSLDQGLQFLIQYYNGEERAKGNILERFSAQQFPDLHSELNLSSLELGDSALYFCASSVDGRGTDTQYFGPGTRLTVL.